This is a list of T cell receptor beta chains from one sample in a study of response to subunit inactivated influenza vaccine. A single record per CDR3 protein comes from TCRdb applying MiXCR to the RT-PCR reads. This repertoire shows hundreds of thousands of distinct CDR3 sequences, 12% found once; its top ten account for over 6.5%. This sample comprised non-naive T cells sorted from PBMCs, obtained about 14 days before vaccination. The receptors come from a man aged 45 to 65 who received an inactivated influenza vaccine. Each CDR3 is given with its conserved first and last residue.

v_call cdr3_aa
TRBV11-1 CASSASTSAYNEQFF
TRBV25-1 CASSDGGQVNEKLFF
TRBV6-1 CASRKLASDNQPQHF
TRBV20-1 CSARFTLRNTEAFF
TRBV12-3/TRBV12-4 CASSRSETGGSRHGYTF
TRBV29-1 CSVDAGLAFYNEQFF
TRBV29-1 CSVDPGRRQETQYF
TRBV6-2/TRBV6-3 CASSLFGTEFYEQYF
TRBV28 CASRLGERQVRTGELFF
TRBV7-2 CASSPRLVANTQYF
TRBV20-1 CSAPSTRRDTLGQYF
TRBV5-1 CASRATINSPLHF
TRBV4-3 CASSQDHGGTDTQYF
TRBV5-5 CASHPTPGLDFPTDTQYF
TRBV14 CASSQSSEQYF
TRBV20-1 CSASGRLASYNEQFF
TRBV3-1 CASSRLQSTIYF
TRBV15 CATSRGRVRETQYF
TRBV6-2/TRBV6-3 CASSDWPGNEQFF
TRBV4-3 CASSRSDRGDGYTF
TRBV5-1 CASSLIDRTGELFF
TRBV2 CASSARGGLAGELFF
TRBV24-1 CATSDLRDRAYEQYF
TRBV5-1 CASSLNRRTYEQYF
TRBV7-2 CASSPRRGLGRKLFF
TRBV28 CASSLGLAGRSEQYF
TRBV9 CASSSPERDRSSNEQFF
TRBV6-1 CASNLRQFRPQETQYF
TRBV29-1 CSVTQGASTDTQYF
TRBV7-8 CASSADRVRRGTQYF
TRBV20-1 CSASLLAGGRTDTQYF
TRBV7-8 CASLKAGVEAFF
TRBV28 CASSPIAGNTGELFF
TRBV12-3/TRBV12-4 CASSYTGTNYGYTF
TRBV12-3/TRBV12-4 CASSSRGHETQYF
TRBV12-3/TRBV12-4 CASSGDSSGGYTF
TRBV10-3 CAISVGGASGNTIYF
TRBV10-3 CAISDLRLAGGLSSYEQYF
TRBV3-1 CASSPKGLAASTDTQYF
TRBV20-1 CSAKPGLSSYNEQFF
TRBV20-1 CSADGLAGGPGGTDTQYF
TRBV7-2 CASSALAVAGEQYF
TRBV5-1 CASSLGGLADNEQFF
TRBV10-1 CASSESWTSGSYNEQFF
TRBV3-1 CASSPWTGAYEQHF
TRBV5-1 CASSFGHLYEQYF
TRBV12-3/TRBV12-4 CASSLFWGAGETQYF
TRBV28 CASSLSAWGEYEQYF
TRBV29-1 CSGIKKGTYNEQFF
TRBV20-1 CSARVGAKNIQYF
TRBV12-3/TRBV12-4 CASSLRDGYTGELFF
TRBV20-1 CSASLTGGRNQPQHF
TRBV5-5 CASSLLLSGGRETQYF
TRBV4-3 CASSQETGYEQYF
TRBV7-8 CASSLEGWGAYNEQFF
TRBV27 CASSFKGLAFNEQFF
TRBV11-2 CASSASSGGRWETQYF
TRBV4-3 CASSQDHRGTGYTF
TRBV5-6 CASSLAGTSSVQFF
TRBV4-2 CASRSGSANTGELFF